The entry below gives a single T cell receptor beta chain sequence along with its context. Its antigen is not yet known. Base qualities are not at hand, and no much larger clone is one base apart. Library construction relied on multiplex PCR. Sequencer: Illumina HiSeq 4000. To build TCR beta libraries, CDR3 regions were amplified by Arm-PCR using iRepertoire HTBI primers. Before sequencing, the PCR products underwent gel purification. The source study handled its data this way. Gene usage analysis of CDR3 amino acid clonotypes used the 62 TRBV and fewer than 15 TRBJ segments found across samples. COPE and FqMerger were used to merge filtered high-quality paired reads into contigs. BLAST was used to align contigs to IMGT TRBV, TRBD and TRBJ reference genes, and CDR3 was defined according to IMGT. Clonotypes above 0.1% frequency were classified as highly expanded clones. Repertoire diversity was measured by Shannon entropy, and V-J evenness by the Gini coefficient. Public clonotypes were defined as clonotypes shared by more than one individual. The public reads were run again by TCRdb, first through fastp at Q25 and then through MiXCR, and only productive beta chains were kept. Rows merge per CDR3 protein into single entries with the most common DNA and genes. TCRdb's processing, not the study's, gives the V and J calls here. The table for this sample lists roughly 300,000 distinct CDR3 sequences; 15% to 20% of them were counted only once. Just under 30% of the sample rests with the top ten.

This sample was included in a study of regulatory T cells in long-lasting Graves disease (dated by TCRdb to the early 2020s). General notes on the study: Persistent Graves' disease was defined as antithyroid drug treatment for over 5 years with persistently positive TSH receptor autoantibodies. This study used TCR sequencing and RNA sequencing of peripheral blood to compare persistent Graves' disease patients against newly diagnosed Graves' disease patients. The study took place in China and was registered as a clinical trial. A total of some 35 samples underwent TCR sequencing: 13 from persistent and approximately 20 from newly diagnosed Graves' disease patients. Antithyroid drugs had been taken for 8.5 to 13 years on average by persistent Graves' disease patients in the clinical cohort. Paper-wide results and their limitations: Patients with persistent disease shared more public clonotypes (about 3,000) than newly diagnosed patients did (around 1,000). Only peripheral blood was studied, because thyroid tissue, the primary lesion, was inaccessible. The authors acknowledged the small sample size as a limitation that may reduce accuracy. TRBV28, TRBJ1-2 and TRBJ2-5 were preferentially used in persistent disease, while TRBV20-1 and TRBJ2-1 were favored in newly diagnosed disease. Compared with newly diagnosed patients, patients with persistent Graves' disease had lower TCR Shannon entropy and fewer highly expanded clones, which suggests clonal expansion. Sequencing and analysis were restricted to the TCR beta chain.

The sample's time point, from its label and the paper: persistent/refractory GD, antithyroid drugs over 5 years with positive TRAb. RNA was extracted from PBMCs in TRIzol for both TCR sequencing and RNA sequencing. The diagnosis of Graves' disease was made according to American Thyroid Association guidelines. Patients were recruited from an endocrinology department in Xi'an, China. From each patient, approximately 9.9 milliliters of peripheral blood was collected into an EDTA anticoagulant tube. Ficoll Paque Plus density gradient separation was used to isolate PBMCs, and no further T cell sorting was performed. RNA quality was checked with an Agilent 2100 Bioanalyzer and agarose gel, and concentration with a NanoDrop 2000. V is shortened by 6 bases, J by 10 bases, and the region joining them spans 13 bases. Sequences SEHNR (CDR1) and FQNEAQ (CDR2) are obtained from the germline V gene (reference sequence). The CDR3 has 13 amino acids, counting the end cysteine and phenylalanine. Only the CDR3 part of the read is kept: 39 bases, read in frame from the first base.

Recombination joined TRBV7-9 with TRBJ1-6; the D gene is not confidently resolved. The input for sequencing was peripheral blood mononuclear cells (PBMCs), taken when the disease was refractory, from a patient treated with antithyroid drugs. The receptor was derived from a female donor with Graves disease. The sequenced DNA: TGTGCCAGCAGGAACCGGGAGGAATCACCCCTCCACTTT. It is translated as CASRNREESPLHF.